The 21 T cell receptor beta chains below were found in one sample sequenced in a study of shared clonotypes between healthy human individuals. Naive CD8 cells were CD45RO-negative, positively selected for CCR7, excluding terminally differentiated effector memory CD45RA+ cells. The assay was immunoSEQ multiplex PCR, and TCRdb's table has in-frame clones only and misses some. This sample has millions of clones, with 85% to 95% found just once. The sample taken for sequencing was naive CD8+ T cells from PBMCs. The receptors originated from a man between 18 and 29 years old in good health. Some clones in this sample may be carry-over from other donors' samples.

The chain couples TRBV7-9 to TRBJ2-5, with TRBD2 matching 9 bases. This CDR3 has 15 amino acids. The J segment lost 5 bases and the V segment lost 1 base, leaving 5 bases of the junction unmatched. CDR1 is SEHNR and CDR2 is FQNEAQ in the germline V gene (reference sequence). The CDR3 sequence is CASSLGLAGIETQYF. CDR3 nucleotide sequence: TGTGCCAGCAGCTTAGGGCTAGCGGGAATTGAGACCCAGTACTTC.

Concerning this clone itself: Other DNA sequences in this sample translate to the same CDR3. This rearrangement joins TRBV27 to TRBJ2-1, with D perhaps matching TRBD1 (6 bases). Germline V lookup: CDR1 MNHEY, CDR2 SMNVEV (reference sequence). Trimming pared 5 bases from V and 3 bases from J, leaving 14 bases between. CDR3 size: 15 residues. As DNA, the CDR3 is TGTGCCAGCAGTCCCGGACAGACCAGCTACAATGAGCAGTTCTTC. It specifies CASSPGQTSYNEQFF.

This clone was observed a single time. This chain joins TRBV19 and TRBJ2-1; TRBD1 is a possible D gene (6 bases). Germline CDR1 is LNHDA and CDR2 is SQIVND (reference sequence). The CDR3 has 15 amino acids. The V gene lost 5 bases and the J gene lost 2 bases, with 13 bases spanning the gap. As DNA, the CDR3 is TGTGCCAGTAGTGTTGCCAGGGGACCCTACAATGAGCAGTTCTTC. This encodes CASSVARGPYNEQFF.

The rearrangement uses TRBV6-5 and TRBJ2-2; 7 bases are shared with TRBD1. This CDR3 has 15 amino acids. The junction had 10 bases not matched to a gene; V was cut back by 7 bases and J by 5 bases. Germline V gene sequence: CDR1 MNHEY, CDR2 SVGAGI. CDR3 coding DNA: TGTGCCAGCAACACAAACAGGGGTCATACCGGGGAGCTGTTTTTT. Its translation: CASNTNRGHTGELFF.

The chain recombines TRBV27 with TRBJ1-4, with D possibly being TRBD1 (5 bases). Germline V CDR1 and CDR2: MNHEY, SMNVEV (reference sequence). This CDR3 comprises 13 residues. Trimming stripped 6 bases from V and 4 bases from J, with 9 bases between. CDR3 sequence (DNA): TGTGCCAGCAGCTGGGACCTTAATGAAAAACTGTTTTTT. Its protein is CASSWDLNEKLFF.

This sequence joins TRBV19 and TRBJ2-5, with 9 bases aligning to TRBD1. CDR3 length: 14 amino acids. CDR1 and CDR2 from the germline V gene are LNHDA and SQIVND (reference sequence). The junction had 6 bases not matched to a gene; V was cut back by 10 bases and J by 0 bases. CDR3 coding DNA: TGTGCCACCAGGGACAGGGCATACCAAGAGACCCAGTACTTC. Amino acids: CATRDRAYQETQYF.

The V and J genes are TRBV9 and TRBJ1-2; D not certain. Germline-derived CDR1 and CDR2 are SGDLS and YYNGEE. Trimming shortened V by 0 bases and J by 4 bases, and 10 bases separated the two germline ends. The CDR3 is 14 residues long. The CDR3 DNA reads TGTGCCAGCAGCGTAGCTGGGGTCACCTATGGCTACACCTTC. Its protein product is CASSVAGVTYGYTF.

The J gene is TRBJ1-1, the V gene TRBV6-6, with TRBD1 as a possible D gene (6 bases). CDR3 length: 13 amino acids. V lost 1 base and J 7 bases, leaving 10 bases between the germline ends. In germline, CDR1 is MNHNY, CDR2 SVGAGI (reference sequence). The CDR3 loop is CASSYFGQLEAFF. The CDR3 DNA follows: TGTGCCAGCAGTTACTTCGGACAGCTTGAAGCTTTCTTT.

CDR3 nucleotide sequence: TGTGCCAGCAGGTTCAAAGCGGGGACCTCCCAAGAGACCCAGTACTTC. This sequence encodes CASRFKAGTSQETQYF. The J gene is TRBJ2-5, the V gene TRBV2; 7 nucleotides match TRBD2. The V gene end was trimmed by 6 bases and the J gene end by 1 base; junction bases not matched to a gene: 11. The CDR3 covers 16 residues. Germline CDR1 reads SNHLY; CDR2 reads FYNNEI.

The CDR3 is CASSGYTF. Written as DNA, the CDR3 is TGTGCCAGCAGTGGCTACACCTTC. The rearrangement uses TRBV6-1 and TRBJ1-2; D is unclear. The germline gives CDR1 MNHNS, CDR2 SASEGT. With 4 bases removed from V and 9 bases from J, the gap between germline ends came to 0 bases. The CDR3 length is 8 residues.

The rearrangement uses TRBV4-3 and TRBJ1-5; 7 bases align to TRBD1. Unmatched junction bases numbered 3, after V lost 2 bases and J lost 2 bases. The CDR3 is 15 amino acids. Germline V gene lookup returns CDR1 LGHNA and CDR2 YSLEER. The CDR3 region has the DNA TGCGCCAGCAGCCAACGACAGGGAGGCAATCAGCCCCAGCATTTT. The encoded protein is CASSQRQGGNQPQHF.

V usage is TRBV27 and J usage is TRBJ2-7; TRBD2 matches at 12 bases. Germline CDR1 MNHEY, CDR2 SMNVEV (reference sequence). This CDR3 is 15 amino acids long. Trimming at V came to 4 bases and at J to 3 bases, leaving 4 bases not matched to a gene. The CDR3 nucleotides read TGTGCCAGCAGTTACGGGACTAGCGGGCGCTACGAGCAGTACTTC. Translated, it gives CASSYGTSGRYEQYF.

The chain combines TRBV7-9 with TRBJ2-7, with TRBD1 as a possible D gene (7 bases). The germline gives CDR1 SEHNR, CDR2 FQNEAQ (reference sequence). The CDR3 extends over 12 amino acids. V was pared by 7 bases and J by 7 bases, with 14 bases between. This chain's CDR3 is CASTGGTVEQYF. CDR3 DNA sequence: TGTGCCAGCACTGGGGGGACAGTTGAGCAGTACTTC.

The sample holds a few counts of this clone. The gene calls are TRBV27 and TRBJ1-1; D unclear. The CDR3 totals 14 residues. V was clipped by 0 bases and J by 1 base, with 6 bases between them. From germline, CDR1 is MNHEY and CDR2 SMNVEV (reference sequence). In DNA form, the CDR3 reads TGTGCCAGCAGTTTATCGACGAGGAACACTGAAGCTTTCTTT. Residues: CASSLSTRNTEAFF.

Notes on this clone: Other DNA sequences within the sample encode an identical CDR3. The J gene is TRBJ2-5, the V gene TRBV4-1; D ambiguous. V lost 4 bases and J lost 2, with 5 bases in between. The CDR3 contains 12 residues. CDR1 MGHRA and CDR2 YSYEKL come from the germline V gene. In DNA form, the CDR3 reads TGCGCCAGCAGCCGCCCTCAAGAGACCCAGTACTTC. The encoded protein is CASSRPQETQYF.

The V call is TRBV5-8, the J call TRBJ2-5; tentatively, D is TRBD1 or TRBD2 (6 bases each). Germline V lookup: CDR1 SGHTS, CDR2 YDEGEE. The CDR3 has 16 amino acids. The V end lost 1 base, the J end lost 5 bases, and 18 bases lay between the germline ends. In nucleotides, the CDR3 is TGTGCCAGCAGCTTGCTGGAGGGGGTAGCTGTGGAGACCCAGTACTTC. Protein sequence: CASSLLEGVAVETQYF. Full variable domain (remainder filled in from reference TRBV5-8 and TRBJ2-5): EAGVTQSPTHLIKTRGQQATLRCSPISGHTSVYWYQQALGLGLQFLLWYDEGEERNRGNFPPRFSGRQFPNYSSELNVNALELEDSALYLCASSLLEGVAVETQYFGPGTRLLVL.

This chain links TRBV28 with TRBJ2-7; D is perhaps TRBD2 (6 bases). V was clipped by 6 bases and J by 0 bases, with 15 bases between them. In germline, CDR1 is MDHEN, CDR2 SYDVKM. This CDR3 has 15 amino acids. CDR3 in DNA: TGTGCCAGCAGGGTAGCGGAGAAGAGCTCCTACGAGCAGTACTTC. Amino acids: CASRVAEKSSYEQYF.

The chain links TRBV5-4 to TRBJ2-7; TRBD2 aligns across 11 bases. CDR3 length: 15 amino acids. V shed 1 base, J shed 4 bases, and the junction held 4 bases outside the gene matches. Germline lookup yields CDR1 SGHNT and CDR2 YYREEE (reference sequence). The CDR3 nucleotides read TGTGCCAGCAGCTTGTCGCTAGCGGGGGGTTACGAGCAGTACTTC. Encoded protein: CASSLSLAGGYEQYF.

This chain connects TRBV28 to TRBJ1-1; the D is unclear. Looked up from germline, CDR1 is MDHEN and CDR2 is SYDVKM. This CDR3 spans 13 amino acids. V gave up 1 base and J gave up 1 base, with 4 bases separating them. This CDR3 is CASSLLKNTEAFF. CDR3 bases: TGTGCCAGCAGTTTATTGAAGAACACTGAAGCTTTCTTT.

The DNA for the CDR3 is TGTGCCAGCAGAGGACAGGGCGCCTGGGTGGAGTACTTC. It codes for CASRGQGAWVEYF. The J gene is TRBJ2-7, the V gene TRBV6-1; 8 bases are a match to TRBD1. Losses at the gene ends were 6 bases for V and 11 bases for J; bases not matched to a gene: 12. The CDR3 spans 13 residues. Germline-derived CDR1 and CDR2 are MNHNS and SASEGT.

The rearrangement joins TRBV6-6 to TRBJ1-2; 7 bases are shared with TRBD1. J was trimmed by 5 bases and V by 8 bases; bases with no gene match: 11. The CDR3 sequence is 14 residues long. Germline V gene sequence: CDR1 MNHNY, CDR2 SVGAGI (reference sequence). CDR3 sequence (DNA): TGTGCCAGCTGCAATCAGGGGGTAGAGTATGGCTACACCTTC. Encoded protein: CASCNQGVEYGYTF.